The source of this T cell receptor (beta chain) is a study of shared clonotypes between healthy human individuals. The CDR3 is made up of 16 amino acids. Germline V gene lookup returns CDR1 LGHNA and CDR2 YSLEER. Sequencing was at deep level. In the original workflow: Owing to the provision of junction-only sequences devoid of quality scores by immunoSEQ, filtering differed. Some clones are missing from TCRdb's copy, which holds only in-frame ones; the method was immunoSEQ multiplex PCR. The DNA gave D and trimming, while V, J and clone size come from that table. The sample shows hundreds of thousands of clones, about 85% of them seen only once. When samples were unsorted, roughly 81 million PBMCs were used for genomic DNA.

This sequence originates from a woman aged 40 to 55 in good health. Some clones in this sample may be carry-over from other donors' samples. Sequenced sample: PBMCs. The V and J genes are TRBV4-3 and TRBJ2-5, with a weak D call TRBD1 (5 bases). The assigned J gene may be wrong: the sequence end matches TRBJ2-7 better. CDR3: CASSQVGWGDRYEQYF. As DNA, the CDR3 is TGCGCCAGCAGCCAAGTCGGGTGGGGCGACCGCTACGAGCAGTACTTC.